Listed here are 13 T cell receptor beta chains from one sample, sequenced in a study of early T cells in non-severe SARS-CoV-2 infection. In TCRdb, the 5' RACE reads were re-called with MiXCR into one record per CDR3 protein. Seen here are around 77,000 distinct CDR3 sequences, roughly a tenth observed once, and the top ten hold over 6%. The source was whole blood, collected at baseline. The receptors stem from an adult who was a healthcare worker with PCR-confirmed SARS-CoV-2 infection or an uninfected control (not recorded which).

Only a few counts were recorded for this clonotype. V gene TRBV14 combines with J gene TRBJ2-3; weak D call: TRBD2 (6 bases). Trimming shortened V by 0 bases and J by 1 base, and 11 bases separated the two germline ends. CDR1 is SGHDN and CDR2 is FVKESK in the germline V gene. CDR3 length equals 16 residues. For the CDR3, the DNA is TGTGCCAGCAGCCAAGAATGGATAGCGGGCACAGATACGCAGTATTTT. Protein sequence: CASSQEWIAGTDTQYF. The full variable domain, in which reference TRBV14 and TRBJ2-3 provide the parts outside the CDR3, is EAGVTQFPSHSVIEKGQTVTLRCDPISGHDNLYWYRRVMGKEIKFLLHFVKESKQDESGMPNNRFLAERTGGTYSTLKVQPAELEDSGVYFCASSQEWIAGTDTQYFGPGTRLTVL.

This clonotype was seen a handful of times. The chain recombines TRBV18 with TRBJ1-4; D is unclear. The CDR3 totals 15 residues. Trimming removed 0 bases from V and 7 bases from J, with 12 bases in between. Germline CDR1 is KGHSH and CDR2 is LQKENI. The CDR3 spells CASSPPGRGGEKLFF. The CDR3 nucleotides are TGTGCCAGCTCACCACCAGGCCGGGGAGGTGAAAAACTGTTTTTT. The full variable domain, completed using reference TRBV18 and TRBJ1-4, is NAGVMQNPRHLVRRRGQEARLRCSPMKGHSHVYWYRQLPEEGLKFMVYLQKENIIDESGMPKERFSAEFPKEGPSILRIQQVVRGDSAAYFCASSPPGRGGEKLFFGSGTQLSVL.

The CDR3 region is CASSDRYSNQPQHF. The CDR3 DNA follows: TGTGCCAGCAGCGACCGATATAGCAATCAGCCCCAGCATTTT. The chain combines TRBV6-2 or TRBV6-3 with TRBJ1-5; D ambiguous. Trimming removed 6 bases from V and 0 bases from J, with 9 bases in between. Germline V gene sequence: CDR1 MNHEY, CDR2 SVGEGT. The CDR3 has 14 residues.

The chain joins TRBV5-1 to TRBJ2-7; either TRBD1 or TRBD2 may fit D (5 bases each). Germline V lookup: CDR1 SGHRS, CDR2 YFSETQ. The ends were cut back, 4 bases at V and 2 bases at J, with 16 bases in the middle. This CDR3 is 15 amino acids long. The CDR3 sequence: CASSQTGTDPYEQYF. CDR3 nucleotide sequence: TGCGCCAGCAGCCAGACCGGGACGGACCCCTACGAGCAGTACTTC.

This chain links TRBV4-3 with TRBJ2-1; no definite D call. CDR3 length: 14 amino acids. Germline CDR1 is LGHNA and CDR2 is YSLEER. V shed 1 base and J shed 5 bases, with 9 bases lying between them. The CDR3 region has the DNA TGCGCCAGCAGCCAAGCGCTGGGGAACAATGAGCAGTTCTTC. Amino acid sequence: CASSQALGNNEQFF.

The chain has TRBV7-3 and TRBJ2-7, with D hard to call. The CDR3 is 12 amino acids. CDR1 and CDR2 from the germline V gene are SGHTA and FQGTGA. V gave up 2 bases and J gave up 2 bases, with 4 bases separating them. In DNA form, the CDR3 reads TGTGCCAGCAGCTTAGGGACCTACGAGCAGTACTTC. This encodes CASSLGTYEQYF.

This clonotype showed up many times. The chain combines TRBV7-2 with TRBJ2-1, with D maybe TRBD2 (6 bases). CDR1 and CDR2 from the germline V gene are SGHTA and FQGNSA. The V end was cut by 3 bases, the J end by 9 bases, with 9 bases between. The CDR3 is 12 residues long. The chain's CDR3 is CASSLEGGEQFF. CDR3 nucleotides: TGTGCCAGCAGCTTGGAGGGCGGTGAGCAGTTCTTC.

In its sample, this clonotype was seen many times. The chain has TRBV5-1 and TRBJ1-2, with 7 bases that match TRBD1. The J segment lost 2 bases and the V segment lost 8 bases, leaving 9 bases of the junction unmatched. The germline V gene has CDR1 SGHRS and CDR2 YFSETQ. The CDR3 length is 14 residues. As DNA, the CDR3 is TGCGCCAGTTCAACCTCAGGGGGGAACTATGGCTACACCTTC. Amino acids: CASSTSGGNYGYTF.

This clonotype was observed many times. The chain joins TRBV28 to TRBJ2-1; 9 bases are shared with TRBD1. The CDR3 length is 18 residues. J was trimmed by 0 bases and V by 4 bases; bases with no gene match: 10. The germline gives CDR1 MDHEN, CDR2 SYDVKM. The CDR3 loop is CASSSVYEQGASYNEQFF. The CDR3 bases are TGTGCCAGCAGTTCCGTGTACGAACAGGGGGCCTCCTACAATGAGCAGTTCTTC.

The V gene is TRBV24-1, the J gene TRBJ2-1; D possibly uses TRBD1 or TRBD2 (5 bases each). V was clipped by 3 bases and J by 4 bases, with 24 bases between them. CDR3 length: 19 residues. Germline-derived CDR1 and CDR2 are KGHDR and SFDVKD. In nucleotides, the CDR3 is TGTGCCACCAGTGATAGAGGGCAGGGCGCACATGATGAATACAATGAGCAGTTCTTC. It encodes CATSDRGQGAHDEYNEQFF.

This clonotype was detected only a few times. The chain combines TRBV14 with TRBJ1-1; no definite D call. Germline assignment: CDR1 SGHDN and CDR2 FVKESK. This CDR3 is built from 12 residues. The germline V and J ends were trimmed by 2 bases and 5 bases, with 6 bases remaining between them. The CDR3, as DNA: TGTGCCAGCAGCCAAATAGGTACTGAAGCTTTCTTT. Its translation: CASSQIGTEAFF.

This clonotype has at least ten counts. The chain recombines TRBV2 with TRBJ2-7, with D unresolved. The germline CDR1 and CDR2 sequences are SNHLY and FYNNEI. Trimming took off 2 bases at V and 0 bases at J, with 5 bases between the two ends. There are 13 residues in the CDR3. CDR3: CASSERSSYEQYF. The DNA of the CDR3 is TGTGCCAGCAGTGAAAGGAGCTCCTACGAGCAGTACTTC.

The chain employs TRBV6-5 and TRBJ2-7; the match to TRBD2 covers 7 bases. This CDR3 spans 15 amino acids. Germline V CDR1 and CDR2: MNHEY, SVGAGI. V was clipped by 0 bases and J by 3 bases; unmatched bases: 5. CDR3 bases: TGTGCCAGCAGTTACTCGGGCGGGGGTTACTACGAGCAGTACTTC. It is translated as CASSYSGGGYYEQYF.